A selection of T cell receptor beta chains follows, all from one sample in a study of T-cell memory formation after mild COVID-19. Via MiXCR, TCRdb re-called the 5' RACE reads, giving one row per CDR3 protein. The table has roughly 100,000 distinct CDR3 sequences, approximately 15% seen once. The material sequenced was PBMCs or a T cell subset sorted from them (not recorded which). The source of these receptors is an adult woman who had mild COVID-19 (a few samples of this study predate the infection). Cell type and time point are not known. The conserved cysteine and the conserved F or W are not part of the CDR3 here.

TRBV10-3,TRBJ2-1,AISESGGTSGLYNEQF
TRBV27,TRBJ1-1,ASSLSIGRQRYNTEAF
TRBV6-5,TRBJ1-1,ASRAELNTEAF
TRBV20-1,TRBJ2-5,SARPSGTTWETQY
TRBV19,TRBJ2-7,ASSMMTAPLGEQY
TRBV11-2,TRBJ2-5,ASSLDLGTQETQY
TRBV7-9,TRBJ1-2,ASSSGSLGGYT
TRBV10-3,TRBJ2-7,AISEWSGTGAYEQY
TRBV5-8,TRBJ1-1,ASSSLTRTGNTEAF
TRBV12-3/TRBV12-4,TRBJ2-3,ASSLARLLPNTDTQY
TRBV7-2,TRBJ2-4,ASSIRTFLAKNIQY
TRBV12-3/TRBV12-4,TRBJ1-2,ASRLGGGGYT
TRBV7-2,TRBJ2-7,ASSPYPSGLAGGGEQY
TRBV7-9,TRBJ2-2,ASSPLVGADAGELF
TRBV10-2,TRBJ2-3,ASSEHSSTDTQY
TRBV21-1,TRBJ2-7,ASSTLPSGRFEQY
TRBV5-1,TRBJ2-2,ASTVDRGYTGELFF
TRBV7-2,TRBJ2-3,ASSQADTQY
TRBV7-8,TRBJ1-5,ASSPVSGQGNQPQH
TRBV13,TRBJ1-3,ASSPGSGNTIY
TRBV7-9,TRBJ2-1,ASARGGNGYNEQF
TRBV7-9,TRBJ2-1,ASRLRTSGPYNEQF
TRBV4-2,TRBJ1-1,ASSPSFGGMNTEAF
TRBV5-5,TRBJ2-1,ASSFREGGRSHWNEQF
TRBV12-3/TRBV12-4,TRBJ2-7,ASSFGTEIYEQY
TRBV4-1,TRBJ2-7,ASSPGSYSYEQY
TRBV12-3/TRBV12-4,TRBJ2-7,ASNYGVGYEQY
TRBV4-3,TRBJ2-7,ASSYRLAGGEQY
TRBV30,TRBJ2-7,AWTRRDLSYEQY
TRBV7-9,TRBJ1-2,ASSSGDRGYYGYT
TRBV24-1,TRBJ2-5,ASHCAGGPKTQY
TRBV25-1,TRBJ1-2,ASRRGNFWR
TRBV6-5,TRBJ2-5,ASSYSTQGQETQY
TRBV4-1,TRBJ2-3,ASSQGESSTDTQY
TRBV12-3/TRBV12-4,TRBJ2-3,ASSPGEDEA
TRBV4-2,TRBJ2-1,ASSQRRDEQF
TRBV5-4,TRBJ1-2,ASSLGQANYGYT
TRBV2,TRBJ1-2,ASSDRGRGYT
TRBV5-1,TRBJ2-3,ASSPPLVDTQY
TRBV7-9,TRBJ1-5,ASSLAGQGSNQPQH
TRBV7-3,TRBJ1-1,ASSLRKTGPHTEAF
TRBV7-6,TRBJ2-2,ASSLEYRGPNTGELF
TRBV5-1,TRBJ2-7,ASSLAVYGSSYEQY
TRBV29-1,TRBJ1-1,SIPDEDTEAF
TRBV4-1,TRBJ2-1,ASSQDWASGDNEQF
TRBV5-1,TRBJ2-6,ASSGITGSGANVLT
TRBV5-5,TRBJ1-5,ASSYRDGNQPQH
TRBV7-6,TRBJ2-2,ASSLVQGARTGELF
TRBV27,TRBJ2-7,ASSVGTAYEQY
TRBV4-2,TRBJ1-1,ASSQGGTVEAF
TRBV2,TRBJ1-2,ASSTGRRDGYT
TRBV27,TRBJ2-7,ASSDRGNREQY
TRBV15,TRBJ2-1,ATSRGTSGGSYNEQF
TRBV5-4,TRBJ2-3,ASRSGTSGTSTDTQY
TRBV19,TRBJ2-3,ASSIWDLADTQY
TRBV27,TRBJ1-6,ASSSQFESTGSSYNSPLH
TRBV2,TRBJ1-1,ASSDSHRATEAF